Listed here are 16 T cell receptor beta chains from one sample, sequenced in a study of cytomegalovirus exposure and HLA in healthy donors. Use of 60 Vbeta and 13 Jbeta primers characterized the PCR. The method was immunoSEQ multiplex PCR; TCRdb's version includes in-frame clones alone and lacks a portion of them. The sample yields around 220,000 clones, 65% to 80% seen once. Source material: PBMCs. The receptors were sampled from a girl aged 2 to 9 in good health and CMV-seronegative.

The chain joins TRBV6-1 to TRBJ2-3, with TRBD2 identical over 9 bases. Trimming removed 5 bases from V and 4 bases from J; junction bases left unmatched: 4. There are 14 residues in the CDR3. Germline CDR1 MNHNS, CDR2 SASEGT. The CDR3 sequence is CASSTRLAADTQYF. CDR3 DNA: TGTGCCAGCAGTACCCGACTAGCGGCAGATACGCAGTATTTT.

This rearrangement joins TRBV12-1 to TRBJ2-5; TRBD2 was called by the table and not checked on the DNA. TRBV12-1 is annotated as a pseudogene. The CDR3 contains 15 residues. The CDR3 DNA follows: TGTGCCAGCAGCTTCCCCGAAACCTCGAGGGAGACCCAGTACTTC. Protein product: CASSFPETSRETQYF.

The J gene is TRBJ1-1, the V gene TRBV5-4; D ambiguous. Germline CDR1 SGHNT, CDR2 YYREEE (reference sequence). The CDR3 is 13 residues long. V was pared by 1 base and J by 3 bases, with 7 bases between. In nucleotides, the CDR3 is TGTGCCAGCAGCTTGCGTCTAGACACTGAAGCTTTCTTT. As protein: CASSLRLDTEAFF.

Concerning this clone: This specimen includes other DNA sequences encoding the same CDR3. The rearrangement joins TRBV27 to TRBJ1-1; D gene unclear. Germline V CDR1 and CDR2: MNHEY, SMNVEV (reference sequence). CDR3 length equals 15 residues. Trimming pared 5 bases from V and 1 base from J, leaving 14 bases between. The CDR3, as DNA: TGTGCCAGCAGTCCGTCGAGAAGAAGGAACACTGAAGCTTTCTTT. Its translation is CASSPSRRRNTEAFF.

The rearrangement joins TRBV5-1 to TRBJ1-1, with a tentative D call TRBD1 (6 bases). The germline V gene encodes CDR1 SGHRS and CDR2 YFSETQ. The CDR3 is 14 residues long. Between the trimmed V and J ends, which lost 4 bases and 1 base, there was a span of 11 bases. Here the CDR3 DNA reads TGCGCCAGCAGCACGATGACAGGGAACACTGAAGCTTTCTTT. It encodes CASSTMTGNTEAFF.

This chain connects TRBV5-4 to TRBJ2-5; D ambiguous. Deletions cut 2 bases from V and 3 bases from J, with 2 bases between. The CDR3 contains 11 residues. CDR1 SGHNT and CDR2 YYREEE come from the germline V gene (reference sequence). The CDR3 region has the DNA TGTGCCAGCAGCTTCAAAGAGACCCAGTACTTC. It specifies CASSFKETQYF.

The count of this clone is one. CDR3 loop: CASSVALTTSGGTSIQETQYF. In DNA, the CDR3 is TGTGCCAGCAGCGTCGCCCTTACGACTAGCGGGGGGACCTCAATACAAGAGACCCAGTACTTC. This chain joins TRBV9 and TRBJ2-5; 13 bases map to TRBD2. The CDR3 sequence is 21 residues long. V shed 2 bases, J shed 2 bases, and the junction held 18 bases outside the gene matches. Germline-derived CDR1 and CDR2 are SGDLS and YYNGEE.

The CDR3 DNA reads as TGTGCCAGCAGGCAGTCTGGAAACACCATATATTTT. Protein product: CASRQSGNTIYF. This chain joins TRBV13 and TRBJ1-3; D remains unclear. Germline loops: CDR1 PRHDT, CDR2 FYEKMQ (reference sequence). The CDR3 loop spans 12 amino acids. With 6 bases removed from V and 1 base from J, the gap between germline ends came to 4 bases. Full variable domain (rest looked up from reference TRBV13 and TRBJ1-3): AAGVIQSPRHLIKEKRETATLKCYPIPRHDTVYWYQQGPGQDPQFLISFYEKMQSDKGSIPDRFSAQQFSDYHSELNMSSLELGDSALYFCASRQSGNTIYFGEGSWLTVV.

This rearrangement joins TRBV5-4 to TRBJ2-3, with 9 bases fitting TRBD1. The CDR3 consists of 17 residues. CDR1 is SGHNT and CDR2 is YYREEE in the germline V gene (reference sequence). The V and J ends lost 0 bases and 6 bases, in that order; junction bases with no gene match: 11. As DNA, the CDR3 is TGTGCCAGCAGCTTGGACCCGCCGGGACAGGGTATCGATACGCAGTATTTT. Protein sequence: CASSLDPPGQGIDTQYF. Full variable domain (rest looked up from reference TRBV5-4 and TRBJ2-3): ETGVTQSPTHLIKTRGQQVTLRCSSQSGHNTVSWYQQALGQGPQFIFQYYREEENGRGNFPPRFSGLQFPNYSSELNVNALELDDSALYLCASSLDPPGQGIDTQYFGPGTRLTVL.

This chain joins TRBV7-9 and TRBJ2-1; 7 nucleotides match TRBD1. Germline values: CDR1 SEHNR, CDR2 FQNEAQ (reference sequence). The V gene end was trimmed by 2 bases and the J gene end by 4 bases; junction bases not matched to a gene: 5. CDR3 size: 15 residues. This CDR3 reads CASSLLGGPYNEQFF. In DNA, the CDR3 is TGTGCCAGCAGCTTATTAGGGGGCCCATACAATGAGCAGTTCTTC. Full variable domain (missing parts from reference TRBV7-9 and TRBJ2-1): DTGVSQNPRHKITKRGQNVTFRCDPISEHNRLYWYRQTLGQGPEFLTYFQNEAQLEKSRLLSDRFSAERPKGSFSTLEIQRTEQGDSAMYLCASSLLGGPYNEQFFGPGTRLTVL.

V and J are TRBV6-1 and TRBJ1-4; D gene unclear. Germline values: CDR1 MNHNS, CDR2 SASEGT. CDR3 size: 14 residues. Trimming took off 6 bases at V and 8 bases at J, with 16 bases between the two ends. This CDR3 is CASRMGPPGEKLFF. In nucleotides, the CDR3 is TGTGCCAGCAGAATGGGTCCCCCGGGGGAAAAACTGTTTTTT.

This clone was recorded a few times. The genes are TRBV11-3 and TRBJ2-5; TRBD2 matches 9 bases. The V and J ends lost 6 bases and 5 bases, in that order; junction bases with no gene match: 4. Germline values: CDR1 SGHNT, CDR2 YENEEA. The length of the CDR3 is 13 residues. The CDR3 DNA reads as TGTGCCAGCAGTCTTACTAGCGGGGAGACCCAGTACTTC. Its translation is CASSLTSGETQYF.

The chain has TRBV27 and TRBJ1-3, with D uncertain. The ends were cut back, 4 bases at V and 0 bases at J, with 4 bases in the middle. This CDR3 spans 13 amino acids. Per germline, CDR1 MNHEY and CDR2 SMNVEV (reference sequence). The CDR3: CASSSNSGNTIYF. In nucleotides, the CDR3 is TGTGCCAGCAGTTCCAACTCTGGAAACACCATATATTTT.

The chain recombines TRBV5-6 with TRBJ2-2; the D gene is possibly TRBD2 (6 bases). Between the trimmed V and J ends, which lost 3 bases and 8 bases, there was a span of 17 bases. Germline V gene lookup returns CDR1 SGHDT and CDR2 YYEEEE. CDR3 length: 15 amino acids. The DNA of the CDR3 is TGTGCCAGCAGCTCCTCCCCGGGGGATTTGGGGGAGCTGTTTTTT. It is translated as CASSSSPGDLGELFF. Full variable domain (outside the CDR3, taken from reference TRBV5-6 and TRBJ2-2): DAGVTQSPTHLIKTRGQQVTLRCSPKSGHDTVSWYQQALGQGPQFIFQYYEEEERQRGNFPDRFSGHQFPNYSSELNVNALLLGDSALYLCASSSSPGDLGELFFGEGSRLTVL.

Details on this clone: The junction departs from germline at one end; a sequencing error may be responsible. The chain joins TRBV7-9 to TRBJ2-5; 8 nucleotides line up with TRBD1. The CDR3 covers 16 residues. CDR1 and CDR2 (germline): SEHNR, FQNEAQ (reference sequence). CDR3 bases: TGTTCCAGCAGCCCACGGACAGGGCCCCAACAAGAGACCCAGTACTTC. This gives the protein CSSSPRTGPQQETQYF.

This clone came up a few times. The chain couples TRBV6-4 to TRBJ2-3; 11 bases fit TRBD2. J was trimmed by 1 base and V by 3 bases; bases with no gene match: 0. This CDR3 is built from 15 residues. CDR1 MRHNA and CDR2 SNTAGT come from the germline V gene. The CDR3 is CASSETSGGTDTQYF. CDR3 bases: TGTGCCAGCAGTGAGACTAGCGGGGGCACAGATACGCAGTATTTT.